This T cell receptor beta chain derives from a study of CD8+ T cells in alopecia areata. Overall study: Treated patients swallowed 5 to 10 mg of oral tofacitinib twice daily. Findings and limits, study-wide: Sequencing of scalp samples also captures resident alphabeta T cells of normal skin.

Sequencing used cDNA as its template, made by extracting RNA and reverse transcribing it. The data were produced by immunoSEQ multiplex PCR, yet TCRdb's version contains in-frame clones alone and is incomplete. The sample holds over 150,000 clones, around 63% seen once. Details on this clone: The antigen is undetermined.

V lost 4 bases and J lost 12, with 15 bases in between. Germline CDR1 is SQVTM and CDR2 is ANQGSEA. The CDR3 contains 11 residues. The sequencing here drew on CD4+ T cells sorted from blood, taken at week 0. The source is a human donor with alopecia areata. The genes are TRBV29-1 and TRBJ1-2, with a tentative D call TRBD1 (5 bases). In DNA, the CDR3 is TGCAGCGTTGCGGACGGACAAACTGACACCTTC. Residues: CSVADGQTDTF. The whole variable domain, filled in from reference TRBV29-1 and TRBJ1-2, reads SAVISQKPSRDICQRGTSLTIQCQVDSQVTMMFWYRQQPGQSLTLIATANQGSEATYESGFVIDKFPISRPNLTFSTLTVSNMSPEDSSIYLCSVADGQTDTFGSGTRLTVV.